Listed here is a single TCR beta chain. Its antigen remains unknown. The CDR3 runs 11 residues. Trimming cost V 5 bases and J 5 bases, with 9 bases left between them. CDR1 SQVTM and CDR2 ANQGSEA come from the germline V gene. The record originates from a study of T cell responses to AZD1222 COVID-19 vaccine. Study findings and constraints: Spike-wide coverage was observed for vaccine-associated CD4 TCRs, with dominant responses at 160-218 and 743-854. Two AZD1222 administrations were followed by greater Spike-specific TCR breadth and depth. Donors were largely white British and mainly female; clonal diversity was possibly underestimated.

Generated by immunoSEQ multiplex PCR, the TCRdb table keeps only in-frame clones and is missing some. The profile shows fewer than 150,000 clones, roughly nine tenths of them singletons. The TCR sequence derives from an adult in good health. Sequenced material: peripheral blood, taken on day 0 of AZD1222 vaccination. V gene TRBV29-1 combines with J gene TRBJ1-1; D is possibly TRBD1 (5 bases). CDR3 protein: CSVRRGTEAFF. CDR3 nucleotides: TGCAGCGTTCGGAGGGGAACTGAAGCTTTCTTT. Full variable domain (rest looked up from reference TRBV29-1 and TRBJ1-1): SAVISQKPSRDICQRGTSLTIQCQVDSQVTMMFWYRQQPGQSLTLIATANQGSEATYESGFVIDKFPISRPNLTFSTLTVSNMSPEDSSIYLCSVRRGTEAFFGQGTRLTVV.